The rows below give T cell receptor beta chains drawn from one sample of a study of cytotoxic CD8 clonotypes in ibrutinib-treated CLL. The method was immunoSEQ multiplex PCR; TCRdb's version includes in-frame clones alone and lacks a portion of them. This sample carries about 130,000 clones, 79% of them seen once, and the ten largest clones take 9.5% to 15%. The material sequenced was PBMCs, taken after 12 months of ibrutinib treatment. The receptors were gathered from a human donor with chronic lymphocytic leukemia. The CDR3 runs from the conserved cysteine through the conserved F or W. Each record gives: CDR3 protein, CDR3 DNA, V gene, J gene, clone size, D gene. D genes are given only for firm matches. Where a row states a size, it is once, few, many or the class of an expanded clone; other rows omit it.

CDR3: CASSQWAGHDYGYTF
DNA: TGCGCCAGCAGCCAATGGGCGGGTCACGACTATGGCTACACCTTC
V: TRBV4-1
J: TRBJ1-2
size: NA
D: NA

CDR3: CATQSFGSYNEQFF
DNA: TGTGCCACCCAATCCTTCGGCTCCTACAATGAGCAGTTCTTC
V: TRBV10-3
J: TRBJ2-1
size: few
D: NA

CDR3: CASSVERGLTGGEKLFF
DNA: TGTGCCAGCAGCGTAGAAAGGGGTTTAACCGGGGGTGAAAAACTGTTTTTT
V: TRBV9
J: TRBJ1-4
size: NA
D: NA

CDR3: CASSTDREGEAFF
DNA: TGTGCCAGCTCAACAGACAGGGAGGGTGAAGCTTTCTTT
V: TRBV18
J: TRBJ1-1
size: NA
D: TRBD1

CDR3: CSANRDTQYF
DNA: TGCAGTGCTAATAGAGATACGCAGTATTTT
V: TRBV20-1
J: TRBJ2-3
size: once
D: NA

CDR3: CASSRLAGSNTGELFF
DNA: TGCGCCAGCAGCCGACTAGCGGGATCGAACACCGGGGAGCTGTTTTTT
V: TRBV4-3
J: TRBJ2-2
size: few
D: TRBD2

CDR3: CASSFGTADFYGYTF
DNA: TGTGCCAGCAGCTTTGGGACAGCTGATTTCTATGGCTACACCTTC
V: TRBV7-9
J: TRBJ1-2
size: NA
D: TRBD1

CDR3: CASSASARGLINSYNEQFF
DNA: TGTGCCAGCAGCGCGAGTGCGCGGGGACTCATCAACTCCTACAATGAGCAGTTCTTC
V: TRBV7-9
J: TRBJ2-1
size: NA
D: NA

CDR3: CASSEKAASGSQDNEQFF
DNA: TGTGCCAGCAGCGAAAAGGCTGCTAGCGGGAGTCAAGACAATGAGCAGTTCTTC
V: TRBV11-2
J: TRBJ2-1
size: NA
D: TRBD2

CDR3: CASSERKTGNTGELFF
DNA: TGTGCCAGCAGTGAACGCAAGACAGGGAACACCGGGGAGCTGTTTTTT
V: TRBV6-1
J: TRBJ2-2
size: NA
D: NA

CDR3: CASSPRRTRSYEQYF
DNA: TGTGCCAGCAGCCCCCGAAGAACGCGCTCCTACGAGCAGTACTTC
V: TRBV7-2
J: TRBJ2-7
size: once
D: NA

CDR3: CAISESLDLVYEQYF
DNA: TGTGCCATCAGTGAGTCTCTGGACTTAGTTTACGAGCAGTACTTC
V: TRBV10-3
J: TRBJ2-7
size: NA
D: NA

CDR3: CASSLGTSGRNEQYF
DNA: TGTGCCAGCAGTTTAGGGACTAGCGGGAGGAACGAGCAGTACTTC
V: TRBV27
J: TRBJ2-7
size: NA
D: TRBD2

CDR3: CASSQEALAANEQFF
DNA: TGCGCCAGCAGCCAAGAAGCGCTAGCTGCGAATGAGCAGTTCTTC
V: TRBV4-1
J: TRBJ2-1
size: NA
D: NA

CDR3: CASSLDFPNTIYF
DNA: TGTGCTAGCAGCTTAGATTTCCCCAACACCATATATTTT
V: TRBV7-7
J: TRBJ1-3
size: few
D: NA

CDR3: CASSPSGRAWETQYF
DNA: TGTGCCAGCAGCCCAAGCGGGAGGGCCTGGGAGACCCAGTACTTC
V: TRBV5-4
J: TRBJ2-5
size: once
D: TRBD2

CDR3: CASSPLGLAGFYEQYF
DNA: TGTGCCAGCAGTCCCCTCGGGCTAGCGGGGTTCTACGAGCAGTACTTC
V: TRBV27
J: TRBJ2-7
size: NA
D: TRBD2

CDR3: CASSRVASGSYEQYF
DNA: TGTGCCAGCAGCCGAGTTGCTAGCGGTTCCTACGAGCAGTACTTC
V: TRBV9
J: TRBJ2-7
size: NA
D: TRBD2

CDR3: CASSLHGGGNNQPQHF
DNA: TGTGCCAGCAGCTTGCACGGAGGGGGGAACAATCAGCCCCAGCATTTT
V: TRBV5-4
J: TRBJ1-5
size: NA
D: NA

CDR3: CASTGQGTYEQYF
DNA: TGTGCCAGCACCGGACAGGGGACCTACGAGCAGTACTTC
V: TRBV28
J: TRBJ2-7
size: NA
D: TRBD1

CDR3: CASSLRLAVYEQYF
DNA: TGTGCCAGCAGCTTACGACTAGCGGTCTACGAGCAGTACTTC
V: TRBV11-2
J: TRBJ2-7
size: NA
D: TRBD2

CDR3: CASTKRGEQYF
DNA: TGTGCCAGCACCAAAAGGGGTGAGCAGTATTTT
V: TRBV28
J: TRBJ2-3
size: NA
D: NA

CDR3: CASSKRLEQETQYF
DNA: TGTGCCAGCAGCAAACGACTGGAACAAGAGACCCAGTACTTC
V: TRBV7-8
J: TRBJ2-5
size: once
D: NA